This T cell receptor beta chain appears in the sequencing data of a study of control samples from healthy donors and cancer patients. Sequencing used immunoSEQ multiplex PCR; TCRdb keeps in-frame clones, though not all of them. Of some 82,000 clones listed, about 79% were seen once; the top ten hold 11%. Germline lookup yields CDR1 SQVTM and CDR2 ANQGSEA. This CDR3 spans 13 amino acids. V gave up 2 bases and J gave up 3 bases, with 10 bases separating them. Input material: PBMCs. The receptor's source is a man aged 55 to 69 with head and neck cancer. J is TRBJ2-5 and V is TRBV29-1; tentatively, D is TRBD2 (5 bases). Written as DNA, the CDR3 is TGCAGCGTTGAAAGCGGCCCGGAAGAGACCCAGTACTTC. Residues: CSVESGPEETQYF.